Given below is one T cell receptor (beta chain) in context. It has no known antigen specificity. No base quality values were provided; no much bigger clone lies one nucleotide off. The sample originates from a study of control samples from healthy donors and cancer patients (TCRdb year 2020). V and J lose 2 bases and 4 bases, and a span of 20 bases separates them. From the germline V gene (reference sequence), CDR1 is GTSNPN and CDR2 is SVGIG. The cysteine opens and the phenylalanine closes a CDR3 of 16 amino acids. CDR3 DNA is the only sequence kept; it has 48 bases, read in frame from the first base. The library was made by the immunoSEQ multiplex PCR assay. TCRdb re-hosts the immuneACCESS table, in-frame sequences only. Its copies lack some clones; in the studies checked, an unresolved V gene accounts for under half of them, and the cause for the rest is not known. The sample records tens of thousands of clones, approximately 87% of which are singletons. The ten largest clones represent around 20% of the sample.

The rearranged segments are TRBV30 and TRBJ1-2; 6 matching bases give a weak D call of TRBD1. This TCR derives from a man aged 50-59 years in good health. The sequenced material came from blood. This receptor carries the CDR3 CAWSSWKRGLIYGYTF. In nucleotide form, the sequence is TGTGCCTGGAGTTCTTGGAAAAGGGGGTTAATCTATGGCTACACCTTC.